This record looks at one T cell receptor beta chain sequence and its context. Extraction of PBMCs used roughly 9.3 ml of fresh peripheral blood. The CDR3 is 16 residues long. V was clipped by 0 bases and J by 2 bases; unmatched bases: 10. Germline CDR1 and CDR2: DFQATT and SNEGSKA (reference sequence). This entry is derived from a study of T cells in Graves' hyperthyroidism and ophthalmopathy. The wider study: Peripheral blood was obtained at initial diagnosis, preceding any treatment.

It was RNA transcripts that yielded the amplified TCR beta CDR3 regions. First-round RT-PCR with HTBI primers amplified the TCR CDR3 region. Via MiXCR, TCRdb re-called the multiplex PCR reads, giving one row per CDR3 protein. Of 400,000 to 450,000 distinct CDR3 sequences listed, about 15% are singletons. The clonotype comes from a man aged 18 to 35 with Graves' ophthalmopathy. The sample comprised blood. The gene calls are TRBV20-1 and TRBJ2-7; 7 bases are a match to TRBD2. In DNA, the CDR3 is TGCAGTGCTAGAGAACGGCTAGCGGTCCTCCCCTACGAGCAGTACTTC. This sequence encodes CSARERLAVLPYEQYF.